This is a list of T cell receptor beta chains from one sample in a study of cytomegalovirus exposure and HLA in healthy donors. The assay was immunoSEQ multiplex PCR, and TCRdb's table has in-frame clones only and misses some. The sample records approximately 110,000 clones, approximately 80% being singletons. Material: PBMCs. The receptors shown here come from a man aged 45 to 65 in good health and CMV-seronegative. Each CDR3 is given with its conserved first and last residue. A D gene is named only where the DNA matches it firmly. Size values are once, few and many counts, or a class for expanded clones, and some rows have none.

- | TRBJ2-7 | TRBV9 | TRBD1 | CASSVTGTGTYEQYF | TGTGCCAGCAGCGTTACCGGGACAGGGACCTACGAGCAGTACTTC
- | TRBJ2-7 | TRBV5-4 | - | CASSLEGGSYEQYF | TGTGCCAGCAGCTTGGAAGGCGGCTCCTACGAGCAGTACTTC
- | TRBJ2-2 | TRBV9 | - | CASSVVGDTGELFF | TGTGCCAGCAGCGTAGTAGGGGACACCGGGGAGCTGTTTTTT
once | TRBJ2-3 | TRBV10-3 | TRBD2 | CAIQSPGLAASDTQYF | TGTGCCATCCAAAGCCCCGGACTAGCGGCCTCAGATACGCAGTATTTT
- | TRBJ2-7 | TRBV5-6 | - | CASSFGGRKHYEQYF | TGTGCCAGCAGCTTTGGAGGGAGGAAGCACTACGAGCAGTACTTC
- | TRBJ2-7 | TRBV18 | TRBD1 | CASSPNRGPEEQYF | TGTGCCAGCTCGCCGAACAGGGGTCCCGAAGAGCAGTACTTC
- | TRBJ2-6 | TRBV4-1 | - | CASSQERGTGANVLTF | TGCGCCAGCAGCCAAGAACGGGGGACTGGGGCCAACGTCCTGACTTTC
once | TRBJ2-7 | TRBV7-2 | - | CASSFVGANSYEQYF | TGTGCCAGCAGCTTTGTGGGGGCTAATTCCTACGAGCAGTACTTC
- | TRBJ1-2 | TRBV5-6 | TRBD1 | CASSLFIGGGVRGYTF | TGTGCCAGCAGCTTATTCATAGGAGGGGGCGTTAGGGGCTACACCTTC
- | TRBJ1-2 | TRBV9 | TRBD1 | CASSVGGDRVSGYTF | TGTGCCAGCAGCGTAGGAGGGGACAGGGTGAGTGGCTACACCTTC
- | TRBJ1-1 | TRBV7-2 | - | CASSHAQGTEAFF | TGTGCCAGCAGTCATGCACAGGGCACTGAAGCTTTCTTT
- | TRBJ2-1 | TRBV27 | TRBD2 | CASSNQRGPSYNEQFF | TGTGCCAGCAGTAACCAGCGGGGTCCTTCCTACAATGAGCAGTTCTTC
few | TRBJ2-1 | TRBV7-3 | TRBD2 | CASSFGSGGGYNEQFF | TGTGCCAGCAGCTTCGGGAGCGGGGGTGGCTACAATGAGCAGTTCTTC
- | TRBJ1-1 | TRBV19 | TRBD1 | CASSIVGGRGPPNTEAFF | TGTGCCAGTAGTATAGTGGGGGGCAGGGGGCCACCTAACACTGAAGCTTTCTTT
- | TRBJ2-6 | TRBV5-1 | TRBD2 | CASQREAIVGANVLTF | TGCGCCAGTCAGCGGGAGGCCATCGTTGGGGCCAACGTCCTGACTTTC
- | TRBJ1-6 | TRBV6-5 | - | CASRPGGLNSPLHF | TGTGCCAGCAGACCCGGGGGTCTTAATTCACCCCTCCACTTT
- | TRBJ2-5 | TRBV19 | TRBD1 | CASSITGAETQYF | TGTGCCAGTAGTATAACAGGGGCTGAGACCCAGTACTTC
- | TRBJ2-7 | TRBV7-6 | - | CASSPSSYEQYF | TGTGCCAGCAGCCCGAGCTCCTACGAGCAGTACTTC
- | TRBJ2-5 | TRBV9 | TRBD1 | CASSVAYPGQGRLAWTQYF | TGTGCCAGCAGCGTAGCTTATCCGGGACAGGGGAGGCTGGCTTGGACCCAGTACTTC
- | TRBJ2-1 | TRBV28 | - | CASGLRATRNSYNEQFF | TGTGCCAGCGGGTTGAGGGCTACCAGAAACTCCTACAATGAGCAGTTCTTC
- | TRBJ2-3 | TRBV5-5 | - | CASSREVTDTQYF | TGTGCCAGCAGCCGTGAGGTTACAGATACGCAGTATTTT
- | TRBJ2-2 | TRBV9 | TRBD1 | CASSPLDRGNTGELFF | TGTGCCAGCAGCCCCTTGGACAGGGGGAACACCGGGGAGCTGTTTTTT
- | TRBJ2-1 | TRBV7-9 | - | CASSSGIEGKNEQFF | TGTGCCAGCAGCTCCGGGATCGAGGGCAAGAATGAGCAGTTCTTC
- | TRBJ2-7 | TRBV6-5 | - | CASKGTGSLHEQYF | TGTGCCAGCAAAGGCACAGGGAGCTTGCACGAGCAGTACTTC
- | TRBJ2-1 | TRBV15 | TRBD2 | CATSRVGRLAHEQFF | TGTGCCACCAGCAGGGTAGGCCGACTAGCACATGAGCAGTTCTTC
- | TRBJ1-1 | TRBV5-5 | - | CASSPGALNTEAFF | TGTGCCAGCAGCCCCGGAGCTCTGAACACTGAAGCTTTCTTT
- | TRBJ2-7 | TRBV6-6 | - | CASSYSGQFYEQYF | TGTGCCAGCAGTTACTCAGGACAATTCTACGAGCAGTACTTC
- | TRBJ2-3 | TRBV7-3 | - | CASSFTGGSTDTQYF | TGTGCCAGCAGCTTTACGGGGGGCAGCACAGATACGCAGTATTTT
- | TRBJ1-4 | TRBV7-9 | - | CASSLSGATNEKLFF | TGTGCCAGCAGCTTGTCAGGGGCAACTAATGAAAAACTGTTTTTT
- | TRBJ1-6 | TRBV2 | - | CAWAGSSYNSPLHF | TGTGCTTGGGCCGGGAGCTCCTATAATTCACCCCTCCACTTT
- | TRBJ1-1 | TRBV7-9 | - | CASSRGVANTEAFF | TGTGCCAGCAGCCGGGGGGTGGCGAACACTGAAGCTTTCTTT
- | TRBJ2-7 | TRBV4-2 | TRBD2 | CASSQEGGGSYEQYF | TGTGCCAGCAGCCAAGAGGGGGGGGGCTCCTACGAGCAGTACTTC
- | TRBJ1-4 | TRBV7-2 | TRBD1 | CASSLPGGVEKLFF | TGTGCCAGCAGCTTACCAGGGGGCGTTGAAAAACTGTTTTTT
- | TRBJ1-4 | TRBV7-9 | TRBD1 | CASSLGGTGNEKLFF | TGTGCCAGCAGCCTAGGGGGGACAGGGAATGAAAAACTGTTTTTT
- | TRBJ2-5 | TRBV28 | TRBD1 | CASSPPGQGDGETQYF | TGTGCCAGCAGTCCGCCGGGACAGGGCGACGGGGAGACCCAGTACTTC
- | TRBJ1-2 | TRBV7-2 | - | CASRQGGSYTF | TGTGCCAGCAGGCAGGGAGGGAGCTACACCTTC
- | TRBJ2-7 | TRBV19 | - | CASSMSRILSSYEQYF | TGTGCCAGTAGTATGTCAAGAATTCTCAGCTCCTACGAGCAGTACTTC
- | TRBJ1-1 | TRBV6-5 | - | CASSVTGMVTEAFF | TGTGCCAGCAGTGTAACAGGAATGGTCACTGAAGCTTTCTTT
- | TRBJ1-1 | TRBV28 | - | CASSFIGVHTEAFF | TGTGCCAGCAGTTTTATAGGGGTACACACTGAAGCTTTCTTT
- | TRBJ1-1 | TRBV7-3 | - | CASSLGSTNTGAFF | TGTGCCAGCAGCTTGGGGAGCACCAACACTGGAGCTTTCTTT
- | TRBJ2-7 | TRBV27 | - | CASRRGLNYEQYF | TGTGCCAGCAGAAGGGGACTCAACTACGAGCAGTACTTC
- | TRBJ1-5 | TRBV7-2 | - | CASSPREVNQPQHF | TGTGCCAGCAGCCCCCGCGAGGTCAATCAGCCCCAGCATTTT
- | TRBJ2-5 | TRBV7-9 | - | CASSLNYPSSQETQYF | TGTGCCAGCAGCTTAAACTACCCTTCCTCCCAAGAGACCCAGTACTTC
few | TRBJ1-5 | TRBV28 | - | CASSLAGVDNQPQHF | TGTGCCAGCAGTTTAGCAGGGGTTGACAATCAGCCCCAGCATTTT
few | TRBJ2-5 | TRBV5-4 | - | CASSPIARGQETQYF | TGTGCCAGCAGCCCCATCGCCCGGGGCCAAGAGACCCAGTACTTC